This T cell receptor beta chain was identified in a study of cytomegalovirus exposure and HLA in healthy donors. Study results and caveats: TCR beta chains numbering more than 150 were designated cytomegalovirus-associated. Most TCR sequences were seen very rarely across donors, but some public TCRs occurred in many. TCR clusters originating in the first cohort tended to co-occur in the 100 to 150 validation repertoires, according to a later analysis.

The repertoire was sequenced with immunoSEQ multiplex PCR; TCRdb's copy has only in-frame clones and lacks some. Of 150,000 to 200,000 clones listed, about four fifths are singletons. Germline V gene sequence: CDR1 KGHSH, CDR2 LQKENI. Trimming left V 2 bases short and J 5 bases short, with 12 bases between. The CDR3 runs to 14 residues. About this clone itself: Its matching antigen is unknown.

Sequencing was done on a sample of PBMCs. The V and J genes are TRBV18 and TRBJ2-5; unclear D gene. The TCR sequence derives from a man aged 18 to 35 in good health and CMV-seropositive. The CDR3 loop is CASSPASGRETQYF. In DNA, the CDR3 is TGTGCCAGCTCACCAGCGTCAGGCAGGGAGACCCAGTACTTC. Supplemented by reference TRBV18 and TRBJ2-5, the full variable domain reads NAGVMQNPRHLVRRRGQEARLRCSPMKGHSHVYWYRQLPEEGLKFMVYLQKENIIDESGMPKERFSAEFPKEGPSILRIQQVVRGDSAAYFCASSPASGRETQYFGPGTRLLVL.